A single sample gave rise to the 9 T cell receptor beta chains below, sequenced in a study of blood T cell repertoires in COVID-19. Assay used: immunoSEQ multiplex PCR; TCRdb lists only in-frame clones, some missing. The table shows some 160,000 clones, with about 85% occurring only once. Sequenced material: peripheral blood. These receptors came from a woman of 80 years or more with COVID-19, enrolled during active disease.

The V and J genes are TRBV6-2 or TRBV6-3 and TRBJ1-2, with D perhaps matching TRBD1 (6 bases). Trimming took 0 bases from V and 8 from J, leaving 13 bases between them. This CDR3 has 14 amino acids. Germline-derived CDR1 and CDR2 are MNHEY and SVGEGT. CDR3 in DNA: TGTGCCAGCAGTTACTCATACAGGGAGGGAGGCTACACCTTC. This translates into CASSYSYREGGYTF.

V usage is TRBV19 and J usage is TRBJ1-1, with TRBD1 matching over 8 bases. The CDR3 loop spans 13 amino acids. Germline V gene data show CDR1 as LNHDA and CDR2 as SQIVND (reference sequence). V lost 9 bases, J lost 3 bases, and 6 bases stayed unmatched. CDR3 DNA: TGTGCCAGCAGGACAGGGCAGGACACTGAAGCTTTCTTT. This codes for CASRTGQDTEAFF.

This rearrangement joins TRBV5-1 to TRBJ2-5; TRBD1 matches 10 bases. Germline V CDR1 and CDR2: SGHRS, YFSETQ. The CDR3 loop spans 16 amino acids. Trimming at V came to 4 bases and at J to 5 bases, leaving 11 bases not matched to a gene. The CDR3 spells CASSAGTGALEETQYF. In DNA, the CDR3 is TGCGCCAGCAGCGCCGGGACAGGGGCGCTCGAGGAGACCCAGTACTTC.

To note about this clone: This specimen includes other DNA sequences encoding the same CDR3. The rearrangement links TRBV7-2 to TRBJ1-1; D may be TRBD1 (6 bases). Trimming stripped 4 bases from V and 4 bases from J, with 10 bases between. The CDR3 is 13 amino acids. The germline V gene encodes CDR1 SGHTA and CDR2 FQGNSA. In DNA form, the CDR3 reads TGTGCCAGCAGCTCCACAGGGACCACTGAAGCTTTCTTT. Translated, it gives CASSSTGTTEAFF.

CDR3 nucleotides: TGTGCCAGCAGCTTAACGGGACAGCTTTTGACCGGGGAGCTGTTTTTT. Its translation is CASSLTGQLLTGELFF. The chain joins TRBV7-3 to TRBJ2-2; 7 nucleotides agree with TRBD1. Germline V gene lookup returns CDR1 SGHTA and CDR2 FQGTGA. This CDR3 comprises 16 residues. After removal of 0 bases from V and 5 bases from J, the junction contained 6 bases not matched to a gene.

V is TRBV3-1 (or the pseudogene TRBV3-2) and J is TRBJ2-1, with D unresolved. The V gene lost 1 base and the J gene lost 10 bases, with 11 bases spanning the gap. The germline V gene has CDR1 LGHDT and CDR2 YNNKEL (reference sequence). This CDR3 region has 13 residues. The CDR3 region is CASSQGSLGEQFF. DNA for the CDR3: TGTGCCAGCAGCCAAGGTTCGCTGGGCGAGCAGTTCTTC.

This chain uses TRBV18 with TRBJ2-2; tentative D call: TRBD1 (5 bases). CDR1 is KGHSH and CDR2 is LQKENI in the germline V gene. V was clipped by 1 base and J by 2 bases, with 8 bases between them. The CDR3 is made up of 15 amino acids. The CDR3 protein is CASSPLDSNTGELFF. The CDR3 nucleotides are TGTGCCAGCTCACCACTTGACAGTAACACCGGGGAGCTGTTTTTT.

V is TRBV19 and J is TRBJ1-5, with D perhaps matching TRBD1 (5 bases). V lost 8 bases and J lost 2, with 13 bases in between. CDR3 length equals 14 residues. Per germline, CDR1 LNHDA and CDR2 SQIVND (reference sequence). The CDR3 nucleotides read TGTGCCAGTGACCAGGGAGGCGGCAATCAGCCCCAGCATTTT. Its protein is CASDQGGGNQPQHF.

About this clone itself: The junction departs from germline at one end; a sequencing error may be responsible. The rearrangement uses TRBV28 and TRBJ2-7; 7 positions match TRBD2. The length of the CDR3 is 16 residues. CDR1 and CDR2 from the germline V gene are MDHEN and SYDVKM. The CDR3 protein is CAGSALGTTRSGEQYF. The CDR3 DNA reads as TGTGCCGGCAGTGCCCTCGGGACTACGAGAAGCGGCGAGCAGTACTTC.